These 9 T cell receptor beta chains came from one sample sequenced in a study of blood T cell repertoires in COVID-19. Sequenced by immunoSEQ multiplex PCR; TCRdb stores in-frame clones only, minus some. The sample contains 130,000 or so clones, over 75% of which appear only once. Sequencing used peripheral blood. The receptors derive from a woman between 65 and 79 years old with acute or convalescent COVID-19.

This rearrangement joins TRBV10-3 to TRBJ1-5; D gene unclear. The CDR3 loop spans 13 amino acids. Trimming pared 5 bases from V and 9 bases from J, leaving 14 bases between. Germline loops: CDR1 ENHRY, CDR2 SYGVKD. The CDR3 spells CAISTTSSGPQHF. For the CDR3, the DNA is TGTGCCATCAGTACTACATCATCCGGGCCCCAGCATTTT.

The chain uses TRBV4-2 and TRBJ1-4, with a weak D call TRBD1 (5 bases). CDR3 length: 15 amino acids. CDR1 and CDR2 (germline): LGHNA, YNFKEQ. The V end was cut by 4 bases, the J end by 6 bases, with 15 bases between. This chain's CDR3 is CASSPEDSNYEKLFF. CDR3 sequence (DNA): TGTGCCAGCAGCCCGGAAGACAGTAATTATGAAAAACTGTTTTTT.

V gene TRBV24-1 combines with J gene TRBJ2-1; 9 bases agree with TRBD2. CDR3 length: 16 amino acids. Trimming removed 3 bases from V and 8 bases from J; junction bases left unmatched: 10. Germline loops: CDR1 KGHDR, CDR2 SFDVKD. In DNA form, the CDR3 reads TGTGCCACCAGTGATCCTACCGGGACTAGCTCGTATGAGCAGTTCTTC. Encoded protein: CATSDPTGTSSYEQFF.

The chain uses TRBV6-5 and TRBJ1-1, with D hard to call. V shed 5 bases and J shed 0 bases, with 10 bases lying between them. The CDR3 spans 14 residues. Germline CDR1 and CDR2: MNHEY and SVGAGI. CDR3 region: CASSPVVMNTEAFF. CDR3 nucleotides: TGTGCCAGCAGTCCCGTTGTTATGAACACTGAAGCTTTCTTT.

The rearrangement joins TRBV11-2 to TRBJ2-7, with 7 bases matching TRBD2. The CDR3 totals 15 residues. The junction had 8 bases not matched to a gene; V was cut back by 4 bases and J by 2 bases. Germline loops: CDR1 SGHAT, CDR2 FQNNGV. The CDR3, as DNA: TGTGCCAGCAGCTCTTTTAGCGGGCTCCCCTACGAGCAGTACTTC. The encoded protein is CASSSFSGLPYEQYF. The entire variable domain, with the rest obtained from reference TRBV11-2 and TRBJ2-7, is as follows: EAGVAQSPRYKIIEKRQSVAFWCNPISGHATLYWYQQILGQGPKLLIQFQNNGVVDDSQLPKDRFSAERLKGVDSTLKIQPAKLEDSAVYLCASSSFSGLPYEQYFGPGTRLTVT.

The rearrangement joins TRBV2 to TRBJ1-2; the D gene is possibly TRBD1 (6 bases). The germline V and J ends were trimmed by 3 bases and 7 bases, with 15 bases remaining between them. The germline V gene encodes CDR1 SNHLY and CDR2 FYNNEI. The CDR3 totals 14 residues. CDR3 region: CASSEDSNRPGYTF. The CDR3 coding sequence is TGTGCCAGCAGTGAGGACAGTAATCGTCCTGGCTACACCTTC.

J is TRBJ1-6 and V is TRBV2; tentative D call: TRBD1 (6 bases). This CDR3 spans 16 amino acids. V was pared by 6 bases and J by 1 base, with 13 bases between. The germline CDR1 and CDR2 sequences are SNHLY and FYNNEI. CDR3 loop: CASRLQGSSYNSPLHF. The DNA of the CDR3 is TGTGCCAGCAGACTACAGGGAAGTTCCTATAATTCACCCCTCCACTTT.

The chain combines TRBV6-5 with TRBJ2-5; 7 nucleotides line up with TRBD1. The CDR3 consists of 13 residues. Germline V lookup: CDR1 MNHEY, CDR2 SVGAGI. V was pared by 0 bases and J by 10 bases, with 5 bases of the junction left unmatched. CDR3 coding DNA: TGTGCCAGCAGTTACTCCCCACAGGGGAACCAGTACTTC. Translated: CASSYSPQGNQYF.

The chain has TRBV18 and TRBJ1-4, with TRBD1 matching over 7 bases. This CDR3 is 14 amino acids long. J was trimmed by 7 bases and V by 3 bases; bases with no gene match: 5. Per germline, CDR1 KGHSH and CDR2 LQKENI. The CDR3 is CASSPPGTAEKLFF. CDR3 DNA: TGTGCCAGCTCACCCCCCGGGACAGCTGAAAAACTGTTTTTT.